The T cell receptor (beta chain) under discussion was sequenced for a study of cytomegalovirus exposure and HLA in healthy donors. The CDR3 is made up of 14 amino acids. Germline lookup yields CDR1 LNHNV and CDR2 YYDKDF (reference sequence). The V end was cut by 0 bases, the J end by 4 bases, with 7 bases between. Vbeta (60) and Jbeta (13) primers were used in the PCR. The assay was immunoSEQ multiplex PCR, and TCRdb's table has in-frame clones only and misses some. The table has around 100,000 clones, about 79% seen once; the top ten hold 3%. The sequencing sample was made of PBMCs. The clonotype originates from a woman between 18 and 29 years old in good health and CMV-seropositive. V and J are TRBV15 and TRBJ2-1; a weak D match, TRBD2 (6 bases). CDR3 loop: CATSRERDYNEQFF. The CDR3 DNA reads TGTGCCACCAGCAGAGAGCGGGATTACAATGAGCAGTTCTTC.